This T cell receptor beta chain was retrieved from a study of T cells in women clearing cervical HPV infection. Study details: Case blood drawn at lesion detection; control blood after infection cleared.

CDR1 and CDR2 (germline): SNHLY, FYNNEI. CDR3 size: 14 residues. Regarding this clone: Its matching antigen is unknown. The read ends 3 residues before the CDR3 terminus; that terminus is restored from the germline J gene.

The repertoire was sequenced with immunoSEQ multiplex PCR; TCRdb's copy has only in-frame clones and lacks some. The ten most abundant clones cover roughly 7% of a sample with 31,000 or so clones. Study-level findings and limits: Richness plus V gene abundances separated cases from controls with AUC less than 0.9.

The sample comprised blood buffy coat. The rearrangement uses TRBV2 and TRBJ2-2; 7 bases align to TRBD1. The clonotype originates from a woman aged 18 to 75 with a cervical HPV16 infection that either progressed to CIN3+ or cleared (not recorded which). The CDR3 is CASIWTGRNEKLFF. The CDR3 bases that were read are TGTGCCAGCATATGGACAGGCCGTAATGAAAAG.